The 10 T cell receptor beta chains listed next were all sequenced from one sample in a study of blood T cells in healthy people across ages. The second PCR ran 7 to 11 cycles with a sample-barcoded 5' primer and J-beta primers. Each CDR3 protein gets one entry after TCRdb re-called the 5' RACE reads with MiXCR. The sample holds more than 700,000 distinct CDR3 sequences, around 50% seen once. Sample: blood. These TCRs come from a man at least 80 years old in good health.

The V call is TRBV6-5, the J call TRBJ2-2, with D maybe TRBD1 (6 bases). With 0 bases removed from V and 8 bases from J, the gap between germline ends came to 22 bases. In germline, CDR1 is MNHEY, CDR2 SVGAGI. The CDR3 extends over 18 amino acids. CDR3 region: CASSYSSRGYVTGGELFF. The CDR3 coding sequence is TGTGCCAGCAGTTACTCGTCCCGCGGATACGTCACAGGGGGGGAGCTGTTTTTT.

The chain has TRBV15 and TRBJ2-7; D possibly uses TRBD1 or TRBD2 (5 bases each). This CDR3 region has 16 residues. V shed 0 bases and J shed 0 bases, with 12 bases lying between them. Germline-derived CDR1 and CDR2 are LNHNV and YYDKDF (reference sequence). DNA of the CDR3: TGTGCCACCAGCAGAGATCACCCGGGGCCCTCCTACGAGCAGTACTTC. As protein: CATSRDHPGPSYEQYF.

The genes are TRBV28 and TRBJ1-4; D gene unclear. The CDR3 loop spans 14 amino acids. V lost 4 bases and J lost 8, with 14 bases in between. CDR1 and CDR2 (germline): MDHEN, SYDVKM. CDR3 region: CASSWVRFREKLFF. The CDR3 coding sequence is TGTGCCAGCAGTTGGGTACGGTTCAGGGAAAAACTGTTTTTT. Combining the CDR3 with reference TRBV28 and TRBJ1-4 gives the whole variable domain DVKVTQSSRYLVKRTGEKVFLECVQDMDHENMFWYRQDPGLGLRLIYFSYDVKMKEKGDIPEGYSVSREKKERFSLILESASTNQTSMYLCASSWVRFREKLFFGSGTQLSVL.

This clonotype was counted a single time. V usage is TRBV9 and J usage is TRBJ2-1; 11 bases agree with TRBD2. The V and J ends lost 3 bases and 7 bases, in that order; junction bases with no gene match: 9. Germline V gives CDR1 SGDLS, CDR2 YYNGEE. This CDR3 is 16 amino acids long. The DNA of the CDR3 is TGTGCCAGCAGCGGGTTAGCGGGGGGGCCCTGGAATGAGCAGTTCTTC. Translated: CASSGLAGGPWNEQFF.

The rearrangement joins TRBV7-2 to TRBJ2-1, with D perhaps TRBD2 (6 bases). The CDR3 spans 14 residues. CDR1 and CDR2 (germline): SGHTA, FQGNSA. The V gene lost 5 bases and the J gene lost 6 bases, with 14 bases spanning the gap. Written as DNA, the CDR3 is TGTGCCAGCAGCAGAACCGGGACTGTCAATGAGCAGTTCTTC. Its protein product is CASSRTGTVNEQFF.

The chain uses TRBV12-3 or TRBV12-4 and TRBJ2-7; D ambiguous. The CDR3 runs to 14 residues. Trimming took off 7 bases at V and 2 bases at J, with 15 bases between the two ends. The CDR3 bases are TGTGCCAGCACCCCTAAGGGATCCCCCTACGAGCAGTACTTC. This gives the protein CASTPKGSPYEQYF.

This clonotype was observed a few times. This chain connects TRBV7-2 to TRBJ1-5; a possible D gene is TRBD1 (5 bases). V was pared by 2 bases and J by 5 bases, with 7 bases between. The CDR3 is 13 amino acids. Germline V gene data show CDR1 as SGHTA and CDR2 as FQGNSA. This chain's CDR3 is CASSLKGYQPQHF. As DNA, the CDR3 is TGTGCCAGCAGCTTAAAGGGGTATCAGCCCCAGCATTTT. The full variable domain, with the rest looked up from reference TRBV7-2 and TRBJ1-5, is GAGVSQSPSNKVTEKGKDVELRCDPISGHTALYWYRQSLGQGLEFLIYFQGNSAPDKSGLPSDRFSAERTGGSVSTLTIQRTQQEDSAVYLCASSLKGYQPQHFGDGTRLSIL.

The chain has TRBV2 and TRBJ2-5; D ambiguous. The V and J ends lost 3 bases and 2 bases respectively, with 4 bases between them. The CDR3 length is 12 residues. CDR1 and CDR2 (germline): SNHLY, FYNNEI. In DNA, the CDR3 is TGTGCCAGCAGTGAGCAGCAAGAGACCCAGTACTTC. Its translation: CASSEQQETQYF.

This clonotype was seen many times. This chain uses TRBV7-2 with TRBJ2-5; D is tentatively TRBD1 or TRBD2 (5 bases each). This CDR3 contains 15 residues. The germline gives CDR1 SGHTA, CDR2 FQGNSA. Trimming took off 2 bases at V and 4 bases at J, with 14 bases between the two ends. In nucleotides, the CDR3 is TGTGCCAGCAGCTTAATTGGGGGATCAGTAGAGACCCAGTACTTC. Amino acid sequence: CASSLIGGSVETQYF.

This clonotype was seen many times. V and J are TRBV20-1 and TRBJ2-1, with 8 bases fitting TRBD2. Germline CDR1 and CDR2: DFQATT and SNEGSKA (reference sequence). The CDR3 is 13 amino acids. The CDR3 nucleotides are TGCACCACCGGGGGGGGGAGCTACAATGAGCAGTTCTTC. Its translation: CTTGGGSYNEQFF.